These 15 T cell receptor beta chains were all obtained from the same sample, sequenced in a study of blood T cell repertoires in COVID-19 (dated by TCRdb to the early 2020s). The library was obtained by the immunoSEQ multiplex PCR assay. TCRdb holds this immuneACCESS table with in-frame rearrangements only. Some clones are missing; in checked studies, unresolved V genes explain under half, and the rest has no known cause. This sample has 160,000 or so clones in its table, and about 85% of those were observed once. The ten most abundant clones make up under 2.5% of the sample. Sequenced material: peripheral blood. These receptors came from a woman in her sixties or seventies with acute or convalescent COVID-19.

This clone has just a few counts. The chain joins TRBV7-9 to TRBJ2-2, with D tentatively TRBD1 (6 bases). V was trimmed by 4 bases and J by 1 base, leaving 7 bases between them. Germline loops: CDR1 SEHNR, CDR2 FQNEAQ (reference sequence). This CDR3 has 14 amino acids. The CDR3 sequence is CASSWDKNTGELFF. CDR3 sequence (DNA): TGTGCCAGCAGCTGGGACAAGAACACCGGGGAGCTGTTTTTT.

The chain employs TRBV15 and TRBJ1-6; D possibly corresponds to TRBD1 (6 bases). Germline CDR1 LNHNV, CDR2 YYDKDF (reference sequence). The CDR3 extends over 15 amino acids. Trimming left V 1 base short and J 10 bases short, with 14 bases between. The CDR3 coding sequence is TGTGCCACCAGCAGAGTCACAGGGCTCAGCTCACCCCTCCACTTT. Translating gives CATSRVTGLSSPLHF.

This clone was counted a few times. V is TRBV30 and J is TRBJ1-6; D unclear. Germline CDR1 reads GTSNPN; CDR2 reads SVGIG (reference sequence). This CDR3 has 14 residues. The V end was cut by 4 bases, the J end by 7 bases, with 14 bases between. The CDR3 DNA reads TGTGCCTGGATACGAAGCGACGGAAATTCACCCCTCCACTTT. As protein: CAWIRSDGNSPLHF.

Only one count was recorded for this clone. The J gene is TRBJ2-7, the V gene TRBV12-1; the table gives TRBD1 as D, unverified against the DNA. TRBV12-1 is a pseudogene segment. CDR3 length equals 22 residues. The CDR3 DNA sequence: TGTGCCAGCAGCAACTCGCGGCAGGTGGGGGGGACAGGGGTGAGTTTGAACTACGAGCAGTACGTC. It translates to CASSNSRQVGGTGVSLNYEQYV.

The chain uses TRBV28 and TRBJ2-1; 10 nucleotides agree with TRBD2. The germline CDR1 and CDR2 sequences are MDHEN and SYDVKM. This CDR3 has 14 residues. Trimming at V came to 2 bases and at J to 12 bases, leaving 7 bases not matched to a gene. CDR3 sequence: CASSLVVAGGRQFF. The CDR3 DNA follows: TGTGCCAGCAGTTTAGTAGTAGCGGGGGGCCGGCAGTTCTTC.

For the CDR3, the DNA is TGTGCCACCAGCAGAGATTATTCCGACAGCAGTTATAATTCACCCCTCCACTTT. Translating gives CATSRDYSDSSYNSPLHF. This chain joins TRBV15 and TRBJ1-6, with D maybe TRBD1 (5 bases). This CDR3 comprises 18 residues. The V gene lost 0 bases and the J gene lost 4 bases, with 16 bases spanning the gap. Germline V lookup: CDR1 LNHNV, CDR2 YYDKDF (reference sequence).

The CDR3 nucleotides are TGTGCCAGCAGCTTCTTAAGCGGGGGGGCCAATGAGCAGTTCTTC. Protein product: CASSFLSGGANEQFF. V usage is TRBV5-6 and J usage is TRBJ2-1; 10 nucleotides agree with TRBD2. There are 15 residues in the CDR3. V lost 2 bases and J lost 6; bases outside the gene matches: 5. CDR1 is SGHDT and CDR2 is YYEEEE in the germline V gene. The variable domain in full, completed from reference TRBV5-6 and TRBJ2-1, reads DAGVTQSPTHLIKTRGQQVTLRCSPKSGHDTVSWYQQALGQGPQFIFQYYEEEERQRGNFPDRFSGHQFPNYSSELNVNALLLGDSALYLCASSFLSGGANEQFFGPGTRLTVL.

This clone was detected once. The chain joins TRBV10-1 to TRBJ1-1, with D possibly TRBD1 on 6 matching bases. V was cut by 7 bases and J by 11 bases, with 26 bases left in between. Germline CDR1 reads WNHNN; CDR2 reads SYGVQD (reference sequence). The CDR3 has 15 amino acids. As DNA, the CDR3 is TGCGCCAGCATCAAGCCAGGGGCGCTTCGGCTGGGGGCTTTCTTT. This gives the protein CASIKPGALRLGAFF.

The gene calls are TRBV11-2 and TRBJ2-1, with TRBD1 matching 7 bases. CDR3 length: 17 amino acids. Trimming cost V 4 bases and J 5 bases; bases outside gene matches: 14. Germline CDR1 reads SGHAT; CDR2 reads FQNNGV. The CDR3 is CASSSTHYDRVNNEQFF. In DNA form, the CDR3 reads TGTGCCAGCAGCTCAACCCACTACGACAGGGTGAACAATGAGCAGTTCTTC.

The CDR3, as DNA: TGTGCCAGCAGTTCCCCCACGGACAGGGGCTATGGCTACACCTTC. It encodes CASSSPTDRGYGYTF. The chain uses TRBV27 and TRBJ1-2; TRBD1 agrees at 9 bases. The CDR3 loop spans 15 amino acids. CDR1 is MNHEY and CDR2 is SMNVEV in the germline V gene (reference sequence). V trimming: 4 bases; J trimming: 4 bases; junction bases outside the gene matches: 7.

The genes are TRBV2 and TRBJ1-1; unclear D gene. V was clipped by 2 bases and J by 2 bases, with 9 bases between them. CDR3 length: 14 residues. Germline CDR1 SNHLY, CDR2 FYNNEI. The CDR3 loop reads CASSEKSINTEAFF. As DNA, the CDR3 is TGTGCCAGCAGTGAAAAATCCATCAACACTGAAGCTTTCTTT.

The rearrangement joins TRBV6-1 to TRBJ1-5, with D perhaps TRBD1 (6 bases). The CDR3 consists of 20 residues. The germline CDR1 and CDR2 sequences are MNHNS and SASEGT. V was cut by 2 bases and J by 2 bases, with 25 bases left in between. For the CDR3, the DNA is TGTGCCAGCAGTGAAATTCTTTCGGGGAGGGGGTATAAGGGCAATCAGCCCCAGCATTTT. This gives the protein CASSEILSGRGYKGNQPQHF.

The chain joins TRBV7-9 to TRBJ2-7; D uncertain. The V and J ends lost 5 bases and 3 bases respectively, with 5 bases between them. Per the germline V gene, CDR1 is SEHNR and CDR2 is FQNEAQ (reference sequence). The CDR3 is made up of 11 amino acids. The CDR3 spells CASSPGYEQYF. The CDR3 DNA sequence: TGTGCCAGCAGCCCGGGCTACGAGCAGTACTTC.

This clone was counted between two and nine times. V is TRBV5-6 and J is TRBJ1-1; 7 bases map to TRBD1. V lost 4 bases to trimming and J lost 7 bases; unmatched junction nucleotides: 7. The length of the CDR3 is 13 residues. Germline V gives CDR1 SGHDT, CDR2 YYEEEE. CDR3: CASSPYRQGEAFF. The CDR3 DNA reads TGTGCCAGCAGCCCTTATCGACAGGGTGAAGCTTTCTTT.

In DNA, the CDR3 is TGTGCCAGCAGCCGACAGATTGAAGAGACCCAGTACTTC. It translates to CASSRQIEETQYF. This chain links TRBV14 with TRBJ2-5; D might be TRBD1 (5 bases). CDR1 and CDR2 from the germline V gene are SGHDN and FVKESK. The CDR3 extends over 13 amino acids. The germline V and J ends were trimmed by 4 bases and 3 bases, with 9 bases remaining between them.